This entry concerns a single TCR beta chain. These data are taken from a study of T cell responses to AZD1222 COVID-19 vaccine. The length of the CDR3 is 13 residues. Germline V gene lookup returns CDR1 SQVTM and CDR2 ANQGSEA. Trimming shortened V by 4 bases and J by 0 bases, and 7 bases separated the two germline ends. TCRdb keeps only in-frame clones here, not all; method: immunoSEQ multiplex PCR. The sample lists around 89,000 clones; approximately 90% were seen once. The origin of this receptor is an adult in good health. The sequencing here drew on peripheral blood, taken on day 0 of AZD1222 vaccination. This chain links TRBV29-1 with TRBJ1-3; D unresolved. DNA for the CDR3: TGCAGCGTTGCCCTCAACTCTGGAAACACCATATATTTT. The encoded protein is CSVALNSGNTIYF.